The 5 T cell receptor beta chains below were found in one sample sequenced in a study of control samples from healthy donors and cancer patients. Assay used: immunoSEQ multiplex PCR; TCRdb lists only in-frame clones, some missing. The repertoire holds some 130,000 clones, roughly 92% seen once, with 4.5% to 7% in the top ten. The sequencing input was blood. The receptors shown here come from a man between 18 and 29 years old in good health.

The rearrangement joins TRBV7-2 to TRBJ1-5; no clear D gene. V was cut by 4 bases and J by 9 bases, with 16 bases left in between. There are 14 residues in the CDR3. Germline lookup yields CDR1 SGHTA and CDR2 FQGNSA. The CDR3 reads CASSSRSYGTPQHF. DNA of the CDR3: TGTGCCAGCAGCTCTAGATCATATGGCACGCCCCAGCATTTT.

The chain combines TRBV11-2 with TRBJ2-7; a possible D gene is TRBD2 (5 bases). Trimming removed 5 bases from V and 2 bases from J, with 13 bases in between. This CDR3 contains 14 residues. Germline V gene lookup returns CDR1 SGHAT and CDR2 FQNNGV. CDR3 bases: TGTGCCAGCAGCCCCTTGCGGGCTACCTACGAGCAGTACTTC. Encoded protein: CASSPLRATYEQYF.

V and J are TRBV11-2 and TRBJ1-4, with D perhaps TRBD1 (6 bases). This CDR3 is built from 16 residues. Germline-derived CDR1 and CDR2 are SGHAT and FQNNGV. V gave up 5 bases and J gave up 3 bases, with 16 bases separating them. The CDR3 nucleotides are TGTGCCAGCAGCCCTGGGGGGGGCTTAGCTAATGAAAAACTGTTTTTT. The encoded protein is CASSPGGGLANEKLFF.

The gene calls are TRBV6-4 and TRBJ1-6; 7 bases agree with TRBD1. Germline V gene data show CDR1 as MRHNA and CDR2 as SNTAGT. CDR3 length equals 14 residues. With 6 bases clipped from V and 7 bases from J, the junction kept 6 bases outside the gene matches. CDR3 protein: CASSPTGRNSPLHF. In nucleotides, the CDR3 is TGTGCCAGCAGCCCGACAGGGCGGAATTCACCCCTCCACTTT.

The chain has TRBV30 and TRBJ1-4, with 9 nucleotides matching TRBD1. The CDR3 loop spans 13 amino acids. Germline CDR1 is GTSNPN and CDR2 is SVGIG (reference sequence). V trimming: 5 bases; J trimming: 6 bases; junction bases outside the gene matches: 4. CDR3 region: CAWRDRADEKLFF. The DNA for the CDR3 is TGTGCCTGGCGGGACAGGGCCGATGAAAAACTGTTTTTT.